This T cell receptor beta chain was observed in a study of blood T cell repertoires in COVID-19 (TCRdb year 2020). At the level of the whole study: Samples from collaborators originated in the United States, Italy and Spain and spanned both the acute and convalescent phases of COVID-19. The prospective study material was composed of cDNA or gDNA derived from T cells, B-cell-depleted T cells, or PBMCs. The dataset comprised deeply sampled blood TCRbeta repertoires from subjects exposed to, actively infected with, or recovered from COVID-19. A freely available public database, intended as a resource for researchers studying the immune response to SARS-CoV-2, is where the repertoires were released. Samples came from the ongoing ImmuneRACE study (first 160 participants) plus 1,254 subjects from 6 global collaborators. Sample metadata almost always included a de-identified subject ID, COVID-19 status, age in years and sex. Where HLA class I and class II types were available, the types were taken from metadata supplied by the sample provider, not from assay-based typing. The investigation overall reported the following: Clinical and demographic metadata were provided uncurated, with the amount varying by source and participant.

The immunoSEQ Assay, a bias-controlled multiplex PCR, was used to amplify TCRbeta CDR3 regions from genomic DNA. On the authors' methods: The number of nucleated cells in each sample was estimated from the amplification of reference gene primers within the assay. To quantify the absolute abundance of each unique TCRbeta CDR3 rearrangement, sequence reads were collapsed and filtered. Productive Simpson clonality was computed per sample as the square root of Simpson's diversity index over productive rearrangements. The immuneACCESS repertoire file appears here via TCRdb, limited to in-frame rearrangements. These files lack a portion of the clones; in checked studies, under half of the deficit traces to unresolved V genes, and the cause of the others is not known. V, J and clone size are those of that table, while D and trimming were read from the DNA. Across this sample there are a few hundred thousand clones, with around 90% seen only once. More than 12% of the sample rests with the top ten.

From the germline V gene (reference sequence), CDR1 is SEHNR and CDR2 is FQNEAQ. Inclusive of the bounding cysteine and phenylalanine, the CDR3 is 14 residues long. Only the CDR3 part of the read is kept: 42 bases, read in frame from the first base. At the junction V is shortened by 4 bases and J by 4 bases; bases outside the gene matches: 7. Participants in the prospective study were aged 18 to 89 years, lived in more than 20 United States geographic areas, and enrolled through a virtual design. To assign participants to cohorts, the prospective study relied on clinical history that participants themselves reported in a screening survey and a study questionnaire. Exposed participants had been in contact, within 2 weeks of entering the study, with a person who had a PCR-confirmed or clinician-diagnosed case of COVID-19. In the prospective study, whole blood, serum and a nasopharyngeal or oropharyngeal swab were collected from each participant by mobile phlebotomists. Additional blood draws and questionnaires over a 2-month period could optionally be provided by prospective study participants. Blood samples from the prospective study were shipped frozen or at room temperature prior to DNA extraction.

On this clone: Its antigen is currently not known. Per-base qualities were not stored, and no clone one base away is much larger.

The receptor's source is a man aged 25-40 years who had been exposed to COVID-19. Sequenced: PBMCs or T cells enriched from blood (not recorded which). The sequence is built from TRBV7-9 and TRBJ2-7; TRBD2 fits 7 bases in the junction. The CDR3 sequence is CASSSRGGSYEQYF. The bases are TGTGCCAGCAGCTCCCGGGGAGGGTCTTACGAGCAGTACTTC.